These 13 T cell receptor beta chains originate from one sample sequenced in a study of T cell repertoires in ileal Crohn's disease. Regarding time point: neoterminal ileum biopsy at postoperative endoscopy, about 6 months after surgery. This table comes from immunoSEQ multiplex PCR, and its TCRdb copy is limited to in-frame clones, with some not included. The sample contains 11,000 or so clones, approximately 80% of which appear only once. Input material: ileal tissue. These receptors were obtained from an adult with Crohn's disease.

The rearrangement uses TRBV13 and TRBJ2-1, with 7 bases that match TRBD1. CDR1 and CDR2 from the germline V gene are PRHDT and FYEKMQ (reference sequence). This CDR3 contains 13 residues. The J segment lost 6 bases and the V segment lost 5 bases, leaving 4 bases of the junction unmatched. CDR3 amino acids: CASSLDRANEQFF. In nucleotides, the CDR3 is TGTGCCAGCAGCCTCGACAGGGCCAATGAGCAGTTCTTC.

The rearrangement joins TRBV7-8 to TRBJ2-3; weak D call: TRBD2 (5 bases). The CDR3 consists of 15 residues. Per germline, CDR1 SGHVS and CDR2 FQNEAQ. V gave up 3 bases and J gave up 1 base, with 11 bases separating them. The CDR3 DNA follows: TGTGCCAGCAGCTTGCTCGGACTTCGCACAGATACGCAGTATTTT. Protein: CASSLLGLRTDTQYF.

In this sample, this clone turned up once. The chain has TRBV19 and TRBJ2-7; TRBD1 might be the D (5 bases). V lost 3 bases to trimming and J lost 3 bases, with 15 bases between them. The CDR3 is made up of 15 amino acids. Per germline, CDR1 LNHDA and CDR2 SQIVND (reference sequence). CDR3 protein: CASSMRLQGFYEQYF. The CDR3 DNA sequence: TGTGCCAGTAGTATGAGGCTCCAGGGTTTCTACGAGCAGTACTTC.

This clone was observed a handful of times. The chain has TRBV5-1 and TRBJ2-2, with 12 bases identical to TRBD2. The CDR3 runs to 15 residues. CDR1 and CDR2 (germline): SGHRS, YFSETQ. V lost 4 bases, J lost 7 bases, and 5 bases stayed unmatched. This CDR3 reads CASSRTSGTGGELFF. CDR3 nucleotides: TGCGCCAGCAGCCGGACTAGCGGGACGGGCGGGGAGCTGTTTTTT.

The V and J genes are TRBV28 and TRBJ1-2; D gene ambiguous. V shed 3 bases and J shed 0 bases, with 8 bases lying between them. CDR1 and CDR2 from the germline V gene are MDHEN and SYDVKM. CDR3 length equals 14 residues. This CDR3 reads CASSLPGSNYGYTF. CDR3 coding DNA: TGTGCCAGCAGTTTGCCAGGATCTAACTATGGCTACACCTTC.

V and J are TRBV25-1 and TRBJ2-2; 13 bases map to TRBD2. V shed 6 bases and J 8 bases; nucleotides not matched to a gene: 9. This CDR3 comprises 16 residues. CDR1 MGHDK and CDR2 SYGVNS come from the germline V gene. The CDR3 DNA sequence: TGTGCCAGCAGACCTCCCGGACTAGCGGGAGCGGGGGAGCTGTTTTTT. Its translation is CASRPPGLAGAGELFF.

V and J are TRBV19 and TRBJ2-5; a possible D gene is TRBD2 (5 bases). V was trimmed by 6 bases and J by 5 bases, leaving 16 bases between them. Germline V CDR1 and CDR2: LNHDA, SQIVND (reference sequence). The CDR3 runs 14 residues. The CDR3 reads CASRPSSIGETQYF. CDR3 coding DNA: TGTGCCAGTAGACCTAGCAGTATAGGGGAGACCCAGTACTTC.

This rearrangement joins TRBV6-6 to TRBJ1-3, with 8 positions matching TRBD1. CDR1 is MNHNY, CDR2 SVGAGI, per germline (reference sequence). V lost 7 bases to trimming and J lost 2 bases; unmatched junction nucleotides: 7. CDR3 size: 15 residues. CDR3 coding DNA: TGTGCCAGCAAAAAGGACAGGGTCCCTGGAAACACCATATATTTT. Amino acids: CASKKDRVPGNTIYF.

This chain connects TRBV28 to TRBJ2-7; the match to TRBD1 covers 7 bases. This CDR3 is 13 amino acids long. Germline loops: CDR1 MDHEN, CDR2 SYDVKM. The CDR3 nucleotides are TGTGCTATCACCGGGACAGTTCGCTACGAGCAGTACTTC. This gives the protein CAITGTVRYEQYF.

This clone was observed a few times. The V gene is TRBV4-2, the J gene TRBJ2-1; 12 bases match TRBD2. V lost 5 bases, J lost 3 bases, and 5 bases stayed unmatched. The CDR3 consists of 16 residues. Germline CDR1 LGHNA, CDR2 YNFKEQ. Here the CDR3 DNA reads TGTGCCAGCAGCGGAAAGACTAGCGGGAGCTACAATGAGCAGTTCTTC. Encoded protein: CASSGKTSGSYNEQFF.

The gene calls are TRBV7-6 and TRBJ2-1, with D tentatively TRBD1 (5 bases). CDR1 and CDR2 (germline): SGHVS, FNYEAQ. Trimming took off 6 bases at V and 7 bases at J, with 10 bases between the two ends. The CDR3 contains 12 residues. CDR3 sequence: CASRNPGNEQFF. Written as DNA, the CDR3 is TGTGCCAGCAGAAACCCAGGGAATGAGCAGTTCTTC. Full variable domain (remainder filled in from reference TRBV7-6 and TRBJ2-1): GAGVSQSPRYKVTKRGQDVALRCDPISGHVSLYWYRQALGQGPEFLTYFNYEAQQDKSGLPNDRFSAERPEGSISTLTIQRTEQRDSAMYRCASRNPGNEQFFGPGTRLTVL.

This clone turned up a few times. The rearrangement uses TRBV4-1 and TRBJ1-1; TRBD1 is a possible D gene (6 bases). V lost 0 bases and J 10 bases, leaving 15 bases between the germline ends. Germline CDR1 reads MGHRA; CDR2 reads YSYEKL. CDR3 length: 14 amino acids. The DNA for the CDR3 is TGCGCCAGCAGCCAAGATGTTCTCTTAGGGGGAGCTTTCTTT. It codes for CASSQDVLLGGAFF.

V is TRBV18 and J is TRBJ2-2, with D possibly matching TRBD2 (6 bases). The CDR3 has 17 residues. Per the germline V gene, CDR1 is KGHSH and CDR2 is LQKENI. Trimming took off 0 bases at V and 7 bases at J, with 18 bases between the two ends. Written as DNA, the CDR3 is TGTGCCAGCTCACCACCGAACACCGGGGGACGCGGCGGGGAGCTGTTTTTT. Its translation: CASSPPNTGGRGGELFF.